Shown below are 16 T cell receptor beta chains from a single sample sequenced in a study of CD8+ T cells in alopecia areata. Sequencing used cDNA as its template, made by extracting RNA and reverse transcribing it. TCRdb's table, derived via immunoSEQ multiplex PCR, lists solely in-frame clones and lacks some. The table lists 70,000 or so clones, 55% to 75% of them singletons. The starting material was CD8+ T cells sorted from blood, obtained at week 0. These TCRs come from a human donor with alopecia areata.

CDR3 coding DNA: TGTGCCAACGGTCCCGGGGAGCTGTTTTTT. Translation: CANGPGELFF. The chain carries TRBV2 and TRBJ2-2; D ambiguous. Germline V gene lookup returns CDR1 SNHLY and CDR2 FYNNEI. The ends were cut back, 10 bases at V and 6 bases at J, with 6 bases in the middle. The CDR3 covers 10 residues.

The J gene is TRBJ2-5, the V gene TRBV9; 11 bases align to TRBD2. With 3 bases clipped from V and 2 bases from J, the junction kept 3 bases outside the gene matches. This CDR3 has 15 amino acids. Germline CDR1 and CDR2: SGDLS and YYNGEE. The CDR3 sequence is CASSAGTSGQETQYF. The CDR3 coding sequence is TGTGCCAGCAGCGCGGGGACTAGCGGACAAGAGACCCAGTACTTC.

The chain carries TRBV7-7 and TRBJ2-5; perhaps TRBD2 as D (5 bases). Germline V CDR1 and CDR2: SSHAT, FNYEAQ (reference sequence). V lost 5 bases and J 1 base, leaving 11 bases between the germline ends. The CDR3 spans 14 residues. In nucleotides, the CDR3 is TGTGCCAGCAGCCCTAGCCAGATCCAAGAGACCCAGTACTTC. It translates to CASSPSQIQETQYF.

Only a few counts were recorded for this clone. This sequence joins TRBV7-8 and TRBJ2-5; weak D call: TRBD1 (7 bases). V was cut by 3 bases and J by 6 bases, with 14 bases left in between. The germline V gene has CDR1 SGHVS and CDR2 FQNEAQ. The CDR3 runs 14 residues. The CDR3 DNA reads TGTGCCAGCAGCTTCCACGCAGGGGGGAAGACCCAGTACTTC. Amino acid sequence: CASSFHAGGKTQYF.

This chain uses TRBV7-3 with TRBJ2-1; unclear D gene. This CDR3 contains 12 residues. V was cut by 5 bases and J by 8 bases, with 10 bases left in between. Germline V gene lookup returns CDR1 SGHTA and CDR2 FQGTGA. The CDR3 nucleotides are TGTGCCAGCAGCCCGGATCTATATGAGCAGTTCTTC. Residues: CASSPDLYEQFF.

The chain combines TRBV5-6 with TRBJ2-7, with D possibly TRBD2 on 5 matching bases. V lost 4 bases and J 6 bases, leaving 14 bases between the germline ends. The germline CDR1 and CDR2 sequences are SGHDT and YYEEEE. The CDR3 totals 13 residues. The CDR3 is CASSRVRGSEQYF. The CDR3 coding sequence is TGTGCCAGCAGCCGGGTTCGGGGAAGCGAGCAGTACTTC. Variable domain in full (rest from reference TRBV5-6 and TRBJ2-7): DAGVTQSPTHLIKTRGQQVTLRCSPKSGHDTVSWYQQALGQGPQFIFQYYEEEERQRGNFPDRFSGHQFPNYSSELNVNALLLGDSALYLCASSRVRGSEQYFGPGTRLTVT.

The rearrangement uses TRBV20-1 and TRBJ1-2, with D uncertain. V gave up 1 base and J gave up 4 bases, with 4 bases separating them. The CDR3 totals 11 residues. CDR1 is DFQATT and CDR2 is SNEGSKA in the germline V gene (reference sequence). The CDR3 loop reads CSARVPYGYTF. The CDR3 region has the DNA TGCAGTGCTAGAGTACCCTATGGCTACACCTTC.

The V and J genes are TRBV4-1 and TRBJ2-5; D unresolved. Per germline, CDR1 MGHRA and CDR2 YSYEKL. The germline V and J ends were trimmed by 0 bases and 5 bases, with 10 bases remaining between them. The CDR3 length is 14 residues. CDR3 sequence (DNA): TGCGCCAGCAGCCAAGACCGTGGGATGGAGACCCAGTACTTC. Its protein is CASSQDRGMETQYF.

CDR3 amino acids: CASSAGQGSYEQYF. The CDR3 region has the DNA TGTGCCAGCAGCGCGGGACAGGGGTCCTACGAGCAGTACTTC. The J gene is TRBJ2-7, the V gene TRBV7-6; 10 bases map to TRBD1. Germline V gene sequence: CDR1 SGHVS, CDR2 FNYEAQ. The CDR3 is 14 residues long. The V gene end was trimmed by 5 bases and the J gene end by 1 base; junction bases not matched to a gene: 2.

V usage is TRBV7-9 and J usage is TRBJ1-2; D not certain. Trimming took 6 bases from V and 6 from J, leaving 20 bases between them. Germline V gives CDR1 SEHNR, CDR2 FQNEAQ (reference sequence). The CDR3 runs 15 residues. For the CDR3, the DNA is TGTGCCAGCAGGCAACCTTGGGGAAGTGGGAATGGCTACACCTTC. Its protein is CASRQPWGSGNGYTF.

As concerns this clone: One end of the junction is discordant with germline, which a read error may explain. The chain has TRBV13 and TRBJ2-2, with 8 bases that match TRBD2. Germline CDR1 and CDR2: PRHDT and FYEKMQ (reference sequence). The CDR3 spans 15 residues. The CDR3 DNA sequence: TGTGCCAGCAGCTTAGGAGCGGGGGCCACCCGGGAGCTGTTTTTT. Translated: CASSLGAGATRELFF.

The rearrangement links TRBV2 to TRBJ2-1; D gene unclear. The CDR3 extends over 12 amino acids. Germline assignment: CDR1 SNHLY and CDR2 FYNNEI. V lost 6 bases, J lost 6 bases, and 9 bases lay in between. The CDR3 loop is CASRETGNEQFF. The CDR3 DNA sequence: TGTGCCAGCAGGGAGACGGGCAATGAGCAGTTCTTC.

The CDR3 region has the DNA TGTGCCAGCAGCTTTTTCCGGGACAGGGGTGGCGAGCAGTACTTC. Protein: CASSFFRDRGGEQYF. The chain combines TRBV5-6 with TRBJ2-7, with 10 positions matching TRBD1. Looked up from germline, CDR1 is SGHDT and CDR2 is YYEEEE. The CDR3 is 15 residues long. J gave up 6 bases and V 2 bases, and 8 bases lay outside the gene matches.

This clone was seen a few times. V is TRBV30 and J is TRBJ1-1; the match to TRBD1 covers 12 bases. Trimming took 3 bases from V and 8 from J; bases not matched to a gene: 7. Germline-derived CDR1 and CDR2 are GTSNPN and SVGIG (reference sequence). The CDR3 extends over 14 amino acids. The CDR3 sequence: CAWRGTGGQREAFF. The DNA of the CDR3 is TGTGCCTGGAGGGGGACAGGGGGCCAAAGAGAAGCTTTCTTT. Full variable domain (rest looked up from reference TRBV30 and TRBJ1-1): SQTIHQWPATLVQPVGSPLSLECTVEGTSNPNLYWYRQAAGRGLQLLFYSVGIGQISSEVPQNLSASRPQDRQFILSSKKLLLSDSGFYLCAWRGTGGQREAFFGQGTRLTVV.

This clone was recorded only once. The rearrangement uses TRBV5-7 and TRBJ1-6; no clear D gene. TRBV5-7 is classed as an ORF, of uncertain function. CDR3 length: 16 amino acids. V was trimmed by 3 bases and J by 10 bases, leaving 20 bases between them. The CDR3 loop is CASSWPRGLLGSPLHF. CDR3 sequence (DNA): TGTGCCAGCAGCTGGCCGAGAGGGCTTCTTGGCTCACCCCTCCACTTT.

The V call is TRBV27, the J call TRBJ2-2; no firm D call. V shed 1 base and J shed 7 bases, with 4 bases lying between them. The CDR3 has 12 residues. Germline V gives CDR1 MNHEY, CDR2 SMNVEV (reference sequence). The CDR3 region has the DNA TGTGCCAGCAGTTTATTGGGCGGGGAGCTGTTTTTT. Translation gives CASSLLGGELFF.